This is a list of T cell receptor beta chains from one sample in a study of OX40 agonist ivuxolimab in advanced cancers. Some clones are missing from TCRdb's copy, which holds only in-frame ones; the method was immunoSEQ multiplex PCR. There are 15,000 to 20,000 clones in the sample; 80% to 90% occur only once, and nearly 20% lies in the top ten. Sequenced here: CD4+ or CD8+ T cells sorted from blood, sampled in a trial of the OX40 agonist ivuxolimab. The receptors here all came from an adult with an advanced solid tumor such as melanoma, head and neck, liver or kidney cancer. CDR3s include the opening cysteine and the closing phenylalanine or tryptophan. The order of the fields is V gene, D gene, CDR3 length, clone size, J gene, CDR3 protein, CDR3 DNA. The D gene is left open where the match is weak. For some rows the clone size is stated as once, few or many, or as a class when expanded; others skip it.

TRBV28	TRBD1	17	NA	TRBJ2-3	CASLPSIPGQGRNTQYF	TGTGCCAGCCTTCCCTCAATCCCGGGACAGGGAAGAAACACGCAGTATTTT
TRBV9	NA	15	NA	TRBJ2-3	CASSAGGLAADTQYF	TGTGCCAGCAGCGCCGGCGGGCTAGCCGCAGATACGCAGTATTTT
TRBV5-5	TRBD1	15	NA	TRBJ2-7	CASSYWTGGNYEQYF	TGTGCCAGCAGCTACTGGACAGGGGGGAATTACGAGCAGTACTTC
TRBV11-1	TRBD1	14	NA	TRBJ1-1	CASSMDRGLTEAFF	TGTGCCAGCAGCATGGACAGGGGGCTCACTGAAGCTTTCTTT
TRBV7-2	NA	15	NA	TRBJ2-7	CASSLAGGGISEQYF	TGTGCCAGCAGCTTAGCTGGGGGGGGCATATCCGAGCAGTACTTC
TRBV14	NA	16	NA	TRBJ2-3	CASSPGPRPGTDTQYF	TGTGCCAGCAGCCCGGGACCAAGGCCAGGCACAGATACGCAGTATTTT
TRBV4-1	TRBD1	15	few	TRBJ1-3	CASSLRQGSGNTIYF	TGCGCCAGCAGCCTTCGACAGGGGTCTGGAAACACCATATATTTT
TRBV29-1	NA	15	NA	TRBJ2-6	CSVSSGSSGANVLTF	TGCAGCGTCTCCTCCGGAAGCTCTGGGGCCAACGTCCTGACTTTC
TRBV5-4	NA	15	NA	TRBJ2-2	CASSNDRGGTGELFF	TGTGCCAGCAGCAACGACAGGGGAGGGACCGGGGAGCTGTTTTTT
TRBV6-6	TRBD1	16	NA	TRBJ1-2	CASSYSGATGRGGYTF	TGTGCCAGCAGTTATTCGGGGGCGACAGGGCGGGGTGGCTACACCTTC
TRBV5-1	TRBD1	17	NA	TRBJ2-3	CASSSGDRGRPPDTQYF	TGCGCCAGCAGCTCGGGGGACAGGGGCCGTCCCCCAGATACGCAGTATTTT
TRBV19	NA	14	NA	TRBJ2-5	CASTLSGDLGTQYF	TGTGCCAGTACCCTCTCCGGGGATCTCGGGACCCAGTACTTC
TRBV25-1	NA	14	once	TRBJ1-4	CASSESSGSEKLFF	TGTGCCAGCAGTGAATCGTCAGGGAGCGAAAAACTGTTTTTT
TRBV6-6	NA	13	NA	TRBJ1-5	CASSYSTAAPGPF	TGTGCCAGCAGTTACTCGACAGCCGCGCCGGGCCCATTT
TRBV27	NA	15	NA	TRBJ1-4	CASSLGWPSNEKLFF	TGTGCCAGCAGTTTAGGGTGGCCCTCTAATGAAAAACTGTTTTTT
TRBV27	TRBD1	14	medium-sized	TRBJ2-7	CASSFKAGGYEQYF	TGTGCCAGCAGTTTTAAGGCAGGGGGCTACGAGCAGTACTTC
TRBV14	NA	16	NA	TRBJ2-1	CASSPLWAADYNEQFF	TGTGCCAGCAGCCCCCTCTGGGCAGCGGACTACAATGAGCAGTTCTTC
TRBV7-2	NA	13	NA	TRBJ2-7	CASSPGTSLEQYF	TGTGCCAGCAGCCCGGGGACTTCCCTCGAGCAGTACTTC
TRBV29-1	NA	12	NA	TRBJ2-7	CSVRGSQYEQYF	TGCAGCGTTCGAGGGTCCCAGTACGAGCAGTACTTC
TRBV28	TRBD2	20	NA	TRBJ2-1	CASSLGTGLAGGPSYNEQFF	TGTGCCAGCAGTTTAGGGACGGGACTAGCGGGAGGGCCCTCCTACAATGAGCAGTTCTTC
TRBV5-5	NA	13	NA	TRBJ1-1	CASSLGRGTEAFF	TGTGCCAGCAGCTTGGGCAGGGGCACTGAAGCTTTCTTT
TRBV7-3	TRBD2	14	NA	TRBJ2-3	CASSSGLAYDTQYF	TGTGCCAGCAGCTCGGGACTAGCTTACGATACGCAGTATTTT
TRBV5-5	TRBD2	17	NA	TRBJ2-1	CASSFFQEAGGPNEQFF	TGTGCCAGCAGCTTCTTCCAGGAAGCGGGAGGACCAAATGAGCAGTTCTTC
TRBV6-5	NA	16	NA	TRBJ2-2	CASSFAITSSTGELFF	TGTGCCAGCAGTTTCGCCATAACTAGCAGCACCGGGGAGCTGTTTTTT
TRBV27	NA	17	NA	TRBJ1-6	CASSLSMGYADNSPLHF	TGTGCCAGCAGTTTATCGATGGGGTATGCGGATAATTCACCCCTCCACTTT
TRBV28	TRBD1	14	few	TRBJ1-5	CASNQGGSSQPQHF	TGTGCCAGCAACCAGGGGGGCTCATCTCAGCCCCAGCATTTT
TRBV2	TRBD1	14	NA	TRBJ2-3	CATPGQGAQDTQYF	TGTGCCACTCCAGGACAGGGGGCGCAAGATACGCAGTATTTT
TRBV15	NA	16	NA	TRBJ2-2	CATSTLAGQNTGELFF	TGTGCCACCAGCACGTTGGCGGGACAAAACACCGGGGAGCTGTTTTTT
TRBV15	NA	14	NA	TRBJ2-7	CATSKGGGPYEQYF	TGTGCCACCAGCAAAGGGGGAGGGCCCTACGAGCAGTACTTC
TRBV29-1	NA	11	NA	TRBJ2-7	CSVEDLHEQYF	TGCAGCGTTGAAGATCTCCACGAGCAGTACTTC
TRBV11-2	NA	11	few	TRBJ1-2	CASSGTVSFTF	TGTGCCAGCAGCGGGACCGTCTCGTTTACCTTC
TRBV13	NA	14	once	TRBJ2-7	CASSTRRYTYEQYF	TGTGCCAGCAGCACTAGGCGCTATACCTACGAGCAGTACTTC
TRBV27	TRBD2	15	once	TRBJ2-1	CASSPGLAGVGEQFF	TGTGCCAGCAGTCCCGGACTAGCGGGAGTGGGTGAGCAGTTCTTC
TRBV5-4	NA	13	once	TRBJ1-2	CASSVQGRDGYTF	TGTGCCAGCAGCGTACAGGGTCGGGATGGCTACACCTTC
TRBV5-1	TRBD1	13	NA	TRBJ2-5	CASSWDRAETQYF	TGCGCCAGCAGCTGGGACAGGGCGGAGACCCAGTACTTC
TRBV18	NA	13	few	TRBJ2-7	CASSPRDAYEQYF	TGTGCCAGCTCACCTAGGGATGCCTACGAGCAGTACTTC
TRBV20-1	NA	11	NA	TRBJ2-7	CSALKAHEQYF	TGCAGTGCCCTCAAAGCCCACGAGCAGTACTTC
TRBV7-2	NA	15	once	TRBJ1-6	CASSLAGAYNSPLHF	TGTGCCAGCAGCTTAGCGGGGGCCTATAATTCACCCCTCCACTTT
TRBV4-3	NA	15	NA	TRBJ1-1	CASSQDEAPNTEAFF	TGCGCCAGCAGCCAAGACGAGGCCCCGAACACTGAAGCTTTCTTT
TRBV6-5	NA	12	NA	TRBJ1-3	CAAGKSGNTIYF	TGTGCCGCAGGGAAGTCTGGAAACACCATATATTTT
TRBV27	NA	16	NA	TRBJ2-7	CASSLKALGSSYEQYF	TGTGCCAGCAGCTTAAAAGCCTTGGGTAGCTCCTACGAGCAGTACTTC
TRBV5-1	NA	13	once	TRBJ2-7	CASSRIRAYEQYF	TGCGCCAGCAGCAGAATACGTGCCTACGAGCAGTACTTC
TRBV19	NA	14	once	TRBJ2-3	CASSSWGSTDTQYF	TGTGCCAGTAGTTCGTGGGGTAGCACAGATACGCAGTATTTT
TRBV7-3	NA	15	NA	TRBJ2-2	CASSLGGEREGELFF	TGTGCCAGCAGCTTAGGTGGAGAACGTGAAGGGGAGCTGTTTTTT
TRBV19	TRBD1	16	few	TRBJ2-2	CASSEGTGMNTGELFF	TGTGCCAGTAGTGAAGGGACAGGGATGAACACCGGGGAGCTGTTTTTT